This T cell receptor (beta chain) stems from a study of cytomegalovirus exposure and HLA in healthy donors. Study at large: From donors who were HLA-typed, an early data release held around 85 million unique TCRs.

With 1 base removed from V and 1 base from J, the gap between germline ends came to 10 bases. Germline V gene data show CDR1 as SGHTA and CDR2 as FQGTGA. The CDR3 is made up of 15 amino acids. With 60 Vbeta and 13 Jbeta primers, the PCR was carried out. Profiled with immunoSEQ multiplex PCR; TCRdb holds only in-frame clones, not every one. The data show 110,000 to 150,000 clones, nearly 10% seen once. Findings and caveats of the study: Accounts indicate the classifier identified cytomegalovirus status with strong specificity and sensitivity. Analysis was carried out at a later point, and it linked a missense DCLRE1C variant to TCR beta V- and J-gene trimming. It is likely that the observed cluster of highly shared sequence variants was a sequencing artifact.

This clone was counted between two and nine times. The target antigen is unknown. This chain uses TRBV7-3 with TRBJ1-1; no reliable D call. The receptor was derived from a man aged 45 to 65 in good health and CMV-seronegative. The sequenced sample consisted of PBMCs. In nucleotides, the CDR3 is TGTGCCAGCAGCTTAAGCCGGGATGCGAACACTGAAGCTTTCTTT. It codes for CASSLSRDANTEAFF. The variable domain in full, with the rest retrieved from reference TRBV7-3 and TRBJ1-1, is GAGVSQTPSNKVTEKGKYVELRCDPISGHTALYWYRQSLGQGPEFLIYFQGTGAADDSGLPNDRFFAVRPEGSVSTLKIQRTERGDSAVYLCASSLSRDANTEAFFGQGTRLTVV.